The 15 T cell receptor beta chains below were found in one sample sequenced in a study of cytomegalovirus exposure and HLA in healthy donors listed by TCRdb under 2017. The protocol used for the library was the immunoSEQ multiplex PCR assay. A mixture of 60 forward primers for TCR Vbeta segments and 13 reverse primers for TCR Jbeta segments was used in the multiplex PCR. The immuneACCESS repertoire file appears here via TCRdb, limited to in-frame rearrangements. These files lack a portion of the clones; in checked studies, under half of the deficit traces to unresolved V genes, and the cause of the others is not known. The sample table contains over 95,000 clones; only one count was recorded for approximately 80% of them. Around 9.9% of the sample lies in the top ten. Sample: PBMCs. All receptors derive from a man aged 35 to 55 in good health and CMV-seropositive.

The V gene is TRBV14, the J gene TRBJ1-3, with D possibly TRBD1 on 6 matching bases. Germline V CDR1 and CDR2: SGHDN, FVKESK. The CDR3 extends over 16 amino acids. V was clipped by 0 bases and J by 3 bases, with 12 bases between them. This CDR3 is CASSQDRTVYGNTIYF. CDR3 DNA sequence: TGTGCCAGCAGCCAAGACCGGACAGTCTATGGAAACACCATATATTTT.

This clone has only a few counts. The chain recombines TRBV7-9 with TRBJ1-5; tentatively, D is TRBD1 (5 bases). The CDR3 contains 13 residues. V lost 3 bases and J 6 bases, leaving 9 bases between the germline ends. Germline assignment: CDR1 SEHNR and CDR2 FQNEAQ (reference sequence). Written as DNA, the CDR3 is TGTGCCAGCAGCTTCAGGGAGGCTCAGCCCCAGCATTTT. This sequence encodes CASSFREAQPQHF.

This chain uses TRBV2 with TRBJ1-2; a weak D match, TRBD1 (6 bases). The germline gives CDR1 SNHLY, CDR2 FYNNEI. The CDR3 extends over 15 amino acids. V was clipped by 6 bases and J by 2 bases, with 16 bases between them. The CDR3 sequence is CASRVAGGGNYGYTF. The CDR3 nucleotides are TGTGCCAGCAGGGTAGCCGGGGGGGGCAACTATGGCTACACCTTC.

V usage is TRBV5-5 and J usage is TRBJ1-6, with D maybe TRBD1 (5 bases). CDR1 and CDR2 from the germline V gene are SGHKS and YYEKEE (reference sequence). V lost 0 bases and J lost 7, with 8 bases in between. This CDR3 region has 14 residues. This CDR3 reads CASSLEGWNSPLHF. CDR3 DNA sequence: TGTGCCAGCAGCTTGGAGGGGTGGAATTCACCCCTCCACTTT.

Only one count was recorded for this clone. The CDR3 nucleotides are TGTGCCAGCAGTGGGGGCACCCCAGAGACCCAGTACTTC. It codes for CASSGGTPETQYF. V usage is TRBV28 and J usage is TRBJ2-5, with D tentatively TRBD1 (6 bases). Per the germline V gene, CDR1 is MDHEN and CDR2 is SYDVKM. Between the trimmed V and J ends, which lost 5 bases and 4 bases, there was a span of 11 bases. The CDR3 is 13 residues long.

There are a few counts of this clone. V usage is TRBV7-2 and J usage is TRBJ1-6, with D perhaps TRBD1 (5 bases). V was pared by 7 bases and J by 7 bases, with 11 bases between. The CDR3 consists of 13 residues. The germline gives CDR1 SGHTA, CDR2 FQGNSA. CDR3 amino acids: CASNTRGNSPLHF. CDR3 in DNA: TGTGCCAGCAACACACGGGGGAATTCACCCCTCCACTTT.

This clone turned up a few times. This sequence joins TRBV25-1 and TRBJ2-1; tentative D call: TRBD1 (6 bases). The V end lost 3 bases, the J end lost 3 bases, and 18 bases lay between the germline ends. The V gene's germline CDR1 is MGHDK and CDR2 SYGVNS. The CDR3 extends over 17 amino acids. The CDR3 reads CASSDNTGLGLYNEQFF. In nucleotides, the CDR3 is TGTGCCAGCAGTGACAACACAGGGTTGGGTCTCTACAATGAGCAGTTCTTC.

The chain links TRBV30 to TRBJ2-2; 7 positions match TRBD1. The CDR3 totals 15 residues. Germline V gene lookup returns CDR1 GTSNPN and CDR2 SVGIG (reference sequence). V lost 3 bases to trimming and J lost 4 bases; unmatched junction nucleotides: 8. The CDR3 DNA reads TGTGCCTGGAGCAAAAAAGGGGGCGGCACCGGGGAGCTGTTTTTT. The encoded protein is CAWSKKGGGTGELFF.

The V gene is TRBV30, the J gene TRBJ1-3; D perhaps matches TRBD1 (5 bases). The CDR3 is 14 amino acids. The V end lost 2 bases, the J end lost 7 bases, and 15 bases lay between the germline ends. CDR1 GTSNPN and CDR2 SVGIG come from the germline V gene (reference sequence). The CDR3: CAWSSGLGANTIYF. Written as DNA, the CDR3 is TGTGCCTGGAGTAGTGGTCTAGGGGCGAACACCATATATTTT.

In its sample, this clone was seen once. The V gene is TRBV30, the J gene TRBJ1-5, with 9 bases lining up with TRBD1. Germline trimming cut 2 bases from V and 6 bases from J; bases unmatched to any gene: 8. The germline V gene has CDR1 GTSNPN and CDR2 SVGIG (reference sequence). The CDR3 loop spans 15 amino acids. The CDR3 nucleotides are TGTGCCTGGAGTCCCGGGACAGGGATCGGTCAGCCCCAGCATTTT. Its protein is CAWSPGTGIGQPQHF.

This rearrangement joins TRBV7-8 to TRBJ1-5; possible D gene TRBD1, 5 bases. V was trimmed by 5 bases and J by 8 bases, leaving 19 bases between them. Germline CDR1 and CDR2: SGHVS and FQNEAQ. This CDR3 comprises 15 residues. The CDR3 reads CASSEIRGPFKPQHF. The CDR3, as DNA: TGTGCCAGCAGCGAGATAAGGGGTCCTTTTAAGCCCCAGCATTTT.

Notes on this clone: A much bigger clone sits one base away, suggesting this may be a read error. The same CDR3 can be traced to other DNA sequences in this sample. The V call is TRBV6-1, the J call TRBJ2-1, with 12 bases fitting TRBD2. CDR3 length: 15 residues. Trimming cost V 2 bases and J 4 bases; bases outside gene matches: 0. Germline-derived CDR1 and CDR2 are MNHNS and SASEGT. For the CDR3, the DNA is TGTGCCAGCAGTGAACTAGCGGGGGGGTACAATGAGCAGTTCTTC. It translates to CASSELAGGYNEQFF.

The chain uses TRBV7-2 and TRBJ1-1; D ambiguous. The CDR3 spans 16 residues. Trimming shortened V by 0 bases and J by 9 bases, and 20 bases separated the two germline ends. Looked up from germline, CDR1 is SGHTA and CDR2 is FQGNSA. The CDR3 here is CASSLALGRPGGKAFF. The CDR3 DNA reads TGTGCCAGCAGCTTAGCGCTCGGCAGACCTGGAGGGAAAGCTTTCTTT.

The CDR3 DNA follows: TGTGCCAGCAGTCAATATCAGGGATCCTACGAGCAGTACTTC. Translation: CASSQYQGSYEQYF. The chain has TRBV28 and TRBJ2-7, with a possible D match to TRBD1 (5 bases). CDR1 is MDHEN, CDR2 SYDVKM, per germline. Trimming took 5 bases from V and 1 from J, leaving 12 bases between them. There are 14 residues in the CDR3.

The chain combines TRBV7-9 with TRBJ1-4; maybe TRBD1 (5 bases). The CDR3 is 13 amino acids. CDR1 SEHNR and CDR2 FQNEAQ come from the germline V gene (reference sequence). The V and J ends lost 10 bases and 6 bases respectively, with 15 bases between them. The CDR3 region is CATYFEGDEKLFF. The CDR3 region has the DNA TGTGCCACCTATTTTGAAGGGGATGAAAAACTGTTTTTT.